Reported below is one T cell receptor (beta chain). Generated by immunoSEQ multiplex PCR, the TCRdb table keeps only in-frame clones and is missing some. The data show about 120,000 clones, about 86% seen once. The V segment lost 3 bases and the J segment 5 bases; nucleotides outside the gene matches: 6. Germline V gene data show CDR1 as SGHAT and CDR2 as FQNNGV. This CDR3 contains 14 residues. This specimen belongs to a study of control samples from healthy donors and cancer patients. The clonotype comes from a man aged 30-40 years in good health. The sample consisted of blood. The chain combines TRBV11-2 with TRBJ1-1, with 7 bases matching TRBD1. CDR3 nucleotide sequence: TGTGCCAGCAGCTTTAGAACAGGGGCAACTGAAGCTTTCTTT. It specifies CASSFRTGATEAFF.